The 2 T cell receptor beta chains given below trace back to one sample, sequenced in a study of neurological immune-mediated disorders. TCRdb itself ran the 5' RACE reads through MiXCR, one entry per CDR3 protein. Of tens of thousands of distinct CDR3 sequences in the sample, 10% to 13% were seen once. Sequencing used PBMCs. The origin of the receptors is a man aged 40-55 years in good health.

This clonotype has more than one count but fewer than ten. The chain carries TRBV6-1 and TRBJ2-7; D tentatively fits TRBD1 or TRBD2 (7 bases each). This CDR3 region has 15 residues. Germline V lookup: CDR1 MNHNS, CDR2 SASEGT. The V end was cut by 7 bases, the J end by 1 base, with 17 bases between. CDR3 residues: CASTGGRGGSYEQYF. The CDR3 bases are TGTGCCAGCACTGGTGGCAGGGGGGGTTCCTACGAGCAGTACTTC.

This chain links TRBV29-1 with TRBJ2-7; tentatively, D is TRBD1 (5 bases). V shed 4 bases and J shed 0 bases, with 19 bases lying between them. The germline gives CDR1 SQVTM, CDR2 ANQGSEA. This CDR3 comprises 16 residues. The CDR3 spells CSVGADRFASSYEQYF. CDR3 nucleotide sequence: TGCAGCGTTGGGGCCGACAGATTCGCGTCCTCCTACGAGCAGTACTTC.